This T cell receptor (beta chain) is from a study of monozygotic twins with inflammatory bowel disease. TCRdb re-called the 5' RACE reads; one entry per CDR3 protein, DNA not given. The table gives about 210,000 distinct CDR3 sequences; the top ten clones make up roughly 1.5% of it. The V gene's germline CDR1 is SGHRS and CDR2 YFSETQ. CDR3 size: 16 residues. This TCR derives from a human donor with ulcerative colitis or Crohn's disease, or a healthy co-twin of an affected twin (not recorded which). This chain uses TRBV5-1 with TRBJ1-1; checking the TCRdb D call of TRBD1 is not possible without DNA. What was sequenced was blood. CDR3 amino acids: CASSLTPGTGNTEAFF.